This record covers a single T cell receptor beta chain. Some clones are missing from TCRdb's copy, which holds only in-frame ones; the method was immunoSEQ multiplex PCR. The table for this sample gives about 200,000 clones. This entry is derived from a study of control samples from healthy donors and cancer patients. V was clipped by 7 bases and J by 0 bases, with 13 bases between them. The CDR3 spans 15 residues. Germline CDR1 and CDR2: LNHDA and SQIVND (reference sequence). Material for sequencing was blood. The receptor was derived from a woman younger than 45 in good health. The rearrangement joins TRBV19 to TRBJ1-5, with D tentatively TRBD1 (5 bases). The CDR3 spells CASTAGPYSNQPQHF. The DNA of the CDR3 is TGTGCCAGTACCGCGGGGCCATATAGCAATCAGCCCCAGCATTTT.